This T cell receptor beta chain was found in a study of cytomegalovirus exposure and HLA in healthy donors. Study details: In a previous analysis, about 100 million unique TCR beta sequences were found from roughly 180 million T cells. Study outcomes and limitations: Analyses of presence/absence relied on an assumption of roughly uniform sequencing depth across donors.

In regard to this clone: Its specificity is unknown.

Unrecorded immune exposures were likely, despite nominal health at sampling. V lost 4 bases and J lost 6, with 15 bases in between. This CDR3 is built from 14 residues. The germline V gene encodes CDR1 MNHNY and CDR2 SVGAGI (reference sequence). A multiplex PCR was run with 60 Vbeta primers and 13 Jbeta primers. Repertoires were generated with immunoSEQ multiplex PCR, while TCRdb's copy carries only in-frame clones and drops some. The sample shows some 150,000 clones, 80% of them seen only once. The sequence derives from a woman in her twenties or thirties in good health and CMV-seronegative. Sequencing was carried out using PBMCs. The rearrangement links TRBV6-6 to TRBJ1-2; D is ambiguous. In DNA form, the CDR3 reads TGTGCCAGCAGTTCCCCAGGAAGCGGCCATGGCTACACCTTC. Translation gives CASSSPGSGHGYTF.